These T cell receptor beta chains were read from a single sample in a study of beta chain features in type 1 diabetes. Sequenced by immunoSEQ multiplex PCR; TCRdb stores in-frame clones only, minus some. The sample lists around 150,000 clones; approximately 9% were seen once. Sequencing input: central memory CD4+ T cells from blood. These TCRs come from a young woman with type 1 diabetes. The CDR3 runs from the conserved cysteine through the conserved F or W. D genes are given only for firm matches. Expanded clones get a size class; other rows say once, few or many, or leave the size out.

abundance	j_gene	d_gene	v_gene	CDR3nt	CDR3aa
few	TRBJ2-7	NA	TRBV18	TGTGCCAGCTCACCCCACGAGGACTCCGAGCAGTACTTC	CASSPHEDSEQYF
NA	TRBJ2-6	TRBD1	TRBV18	TGTGCCAGCTCATTACGGACAGGGGGAGCTGGGGCCAACGTCCTGACTTTC	CASSLRTGGAGANVLTF
NA	TRBJ2-1	NA	TRBV28	TGTGCCAGCAGCCGACAGGAGTCCTACAATGAGCAGTTCTTC	CASSRQESYNEQFF
NA	TRBJ1-1	NA	TRBV5-4	TGTGCCAGCAGCTTACAACTCGGGATGAACACTGAAGCTTTCTTT	CASSLQLGMNTEAFF
NA	TRBJ2-7	NA	TRBV6-5	TGTGCCAGCAGTTACCGCGGGGACAGCTACGAGCAGTACTTC	CASSYRGDSYEQYF
few	TRBJ2-1	NA	TRBV5-4	TGTGCCAGCAGCTTGGCTGGGCCGGCCCGCTGGGAGCAGTTCTTC	CASSLAGPARWEQFF
few	TRBJ1-5	NA	TRBV4-2	TGTGCCAGCAGCCCGGCTACAGGGATGGGACAGCCCCAGCATTTT	CASSPATGMGQPQHF
NA	TRBJ1-5	TRBD1	TRBV5-4	TGTGCCAGCAGCTCGGGACAGAATCAGCCCCAGCATTTT	CASSSGQNQPQHF
few	TRBJ2-1	NA	TRBV5-1	TGCGCCAGCAGCTTTACAGGTGCCCTCACTGGCGAGTTCTTC	CASSFTGALTGEFF
NA	TRBJ2-2	TRBD2	TRBV11-1	TGTGCCAGCAGCTTTGGGACTAGCGGGCGCGGGAACACCGGGGAGCTGTTTTTT	CASSFGTSGRGNTGELFF
few	TRBJ2-7	NA	TRBV7-3	TGTGCCAGCAGCTTATTCGGGGATACGGAGCAGTACTTC	CASSLFGDTEQYF
few	TRBJ1-4	TRBD1	TRBV30	TGTGCCTGGAGACAGGGGGCAGGAGAAAAACTGTTTTTT	CAWRQGAGEKLFF
NA	TRBJ1-1	NA	TRBV7-8	TGTGCGATGGTAAAAGCGGCTGAAGCTTTCTTT	CAMVKAAEAFF
NA	TRBJ1-2	NA	TRBV4-1	TGCGCCAGCAGCCAAGAAAAGTCAGGGTCTGGCTACACCTTC	CASSQEKSGSGYTF
NA	TRBJ2-5	NA	TRBV7-6	TGTGCCAGCAGCCCTCAAGAGACCCAGTACTTC	CASSPQETQYF
few	TRBJ2-1	TRBD2	TRBV29-1	TGCAGCGTTGTTGCGGGAGGTCCCTACAATGAGCAGTTCTTC	CSVVAGGPYNEQFF
few	TRBJ2-7	NA	TRBV20-1	TGCAGTGCTAGACAGGGGAACGAGCAGTACTTC	CSARQGNEQYF
NA	TRBJ2-5	NA	TRBV5-1	TGCGCCAGCAGCTTTACAGGGAGCGAAGAGACCCAGTACTTC	CASSFTGSEETQYF
NA	TRBJ1-4	NA	TRBV6-1	TGTGCCAGCAGGGAATACGGAGGGGCAACTCAAGGGATTAATGAAAAACTGTTTTTT	CASREYGGATQGINEKLFF
NA	TRBJ2-1	TRBD1	TRBV5-1	TGCGCCAGCAGCTTGGGAGGGACAGGGGGTGACAATGAGCAGTTCTTC	CASSLGGTGGDNEQFF
NA	TRBJ2-2	TRBD1	TRBV19	TGTGCCAGTACTACAAGGGGACAGGCCGGCACCGGGGAGCTGTTTTTT	CASTTRGQAGTGELFF
few	TRBJ2-1	NA	TRBV11-2	TGTGCCAGCAGCTTCGACAGGTACAATGAGCAGTTCTTC	CASSFDRYNEQFF
NA	TRBJ2-2	TRBD2	TRBV29-1	TGCAGCGCTCGGACTAGCGGGAACACCGGGGAGCTGTTTTTT	CSARTSGNTGELFF
few	TRBJ1-4	NA	TRBV7-2	TGTGCCAGCAGCTCCCAAGGAGGGTATAGTGAAAAACTGTTTTTT	CASSSQGGYSEKLFF
NA	TRBJ2-5	NA	TRBV25-1	TGTGCCAGCAGTAGACGAACAGGGGAGACCCAGTACTTC	CASSRRTGETQYF
NA	TRBJ1-2	NA	TRBV7-9	TGTGCCAGCAGCTTAGCGGCGGCCCGGCAGGGCTACACCTTC	CASSLAAARQGYTF
NA	TRBJ1-2	TRBD1	TRBV5-4	TGTGCCAGCAGCGACAGGGGGGGCTACACCTTC	CASSDRGGYTF
NA	TRBJ2-3	TRBD2	TRBV5-1	TGCGCCAGCAGCTTGGGGGGTACTAGCGGGAGCACAGATACGCAGTATTTT	CASSLGGTSGSTDTQYF
NA	TRBJ2-5	NA	TRBV9	TGTGCCAGCAGCGTAGGGTTGAGGGAAGAGACCCAGTACTTC	CASSVGLREETQYF
NA	TRBJ2-1	TRBD2	TRBV9	TGTGCCAGCAGCGTAGGGGGACTAGCGGTAAATGAGCAGTTCTTC	CASSVGGLAVNEQFF
few	TRBJ2-1	TRBD2	TRBV19	TGTGCCAGTCGTCGGAGGGGCAGCGGGGCCAATGAGCAGTTCTTC	CASRRRGSGANEQFF
few	TRBJ2-7	NA	TRBV4-1	TGTGCCAGCAGCCTAACGACAGCCTACGAGCAGTACTTC	CASSLTTAYEQYF
NA	TRBJ1-1	NA	TRBV29-1	TGCAGCGTTGGCGGGACCCAGAACACTGAAGCTTTCTTT	CSVGGTQNTEAFF
NA	TRBJ1-1	NA	TRBV7-9	TGTGCCAGCAGCCGACAGTCCATGAACACTGAAGCTTTCTTT	CASSRQSMNTEAFF
few	TRBJ2-1	TRBD2	TRBV6-6	TGTGCCGGCGGCAGCGGGATACAATACAATGAGCAGTTCTTC	CAGGSGIQYNEQFF
few	TRBJ2-4	NA	TRBV18	TGTGCCAGCTCACCCACACCAGCCAAAAACATTCAGTACTTC	CASSPTPAKNIQYF
few	TRBJ1-4	NA	TRBV19	TGTGCCAGTAGTCCCCAACGGAGCGAAAAACTGTTTTTT	CASSPQRSEKLFF
NA	TRBJ1-5	TRBD1	TRBV19	TGTGCCAGTAGCCCGGGACAGGGACTACGTCAGCCCCAGCATTTT	CASSPGQGLRQPQHF
few	TRBJ1-5	NA	TRBV7-2	TGTGCCAGCAGCTCTAACCTCGGTCCGGAGCCCCAGCATTTT	CASSSNLGPEPQHF